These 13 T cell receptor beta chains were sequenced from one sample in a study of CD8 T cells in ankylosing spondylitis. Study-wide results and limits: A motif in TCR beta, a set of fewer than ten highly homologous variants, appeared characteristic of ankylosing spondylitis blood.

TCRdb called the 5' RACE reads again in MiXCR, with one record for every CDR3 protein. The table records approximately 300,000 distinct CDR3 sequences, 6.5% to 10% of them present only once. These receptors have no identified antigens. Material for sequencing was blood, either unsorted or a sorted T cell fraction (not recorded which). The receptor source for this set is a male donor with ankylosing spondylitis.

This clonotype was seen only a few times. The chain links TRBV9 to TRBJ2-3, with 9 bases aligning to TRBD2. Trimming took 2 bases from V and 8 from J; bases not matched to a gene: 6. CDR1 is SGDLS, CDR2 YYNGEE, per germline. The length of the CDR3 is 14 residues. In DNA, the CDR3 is TGTGCCAGCAGCGTGGGACTAGCTGACTTTACGCAGTATTTT. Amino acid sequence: CASSVGLADFTQYF.

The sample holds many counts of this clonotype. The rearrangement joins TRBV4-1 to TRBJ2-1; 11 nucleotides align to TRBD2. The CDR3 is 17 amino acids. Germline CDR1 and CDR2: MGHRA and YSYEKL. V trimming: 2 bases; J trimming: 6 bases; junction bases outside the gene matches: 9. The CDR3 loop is CASSQLTGTSGINEQFF. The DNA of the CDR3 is TGCGCCAGCAGCCAACTTACCGGGACTAGCGGTATCAATGAGCAGTTCTTC.

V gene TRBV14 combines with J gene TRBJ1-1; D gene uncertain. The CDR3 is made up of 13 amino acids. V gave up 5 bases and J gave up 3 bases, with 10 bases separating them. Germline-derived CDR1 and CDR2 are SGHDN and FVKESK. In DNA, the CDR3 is TGTGCCAGCAGCTACCAGATCCACACTGAAGCTTTCTTT. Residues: CASSYQIHTEAFF.

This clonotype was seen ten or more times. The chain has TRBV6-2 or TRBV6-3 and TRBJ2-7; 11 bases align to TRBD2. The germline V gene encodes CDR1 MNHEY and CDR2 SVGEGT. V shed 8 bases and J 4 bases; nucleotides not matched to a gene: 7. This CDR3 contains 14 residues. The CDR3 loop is CASGETSGSYEQYF. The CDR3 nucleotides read TGTGCCAGCGGCGAAACTAGCGGGAGTTACGAGCAGTACTTC.

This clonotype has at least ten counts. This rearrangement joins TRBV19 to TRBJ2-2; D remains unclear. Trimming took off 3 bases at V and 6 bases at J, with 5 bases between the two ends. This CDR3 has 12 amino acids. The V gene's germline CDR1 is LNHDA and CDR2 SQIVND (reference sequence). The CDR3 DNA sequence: TGTGCCAGTAGTATCCTACCCGGGGAGCTGTTTTTT. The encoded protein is CASSILPGELFF.

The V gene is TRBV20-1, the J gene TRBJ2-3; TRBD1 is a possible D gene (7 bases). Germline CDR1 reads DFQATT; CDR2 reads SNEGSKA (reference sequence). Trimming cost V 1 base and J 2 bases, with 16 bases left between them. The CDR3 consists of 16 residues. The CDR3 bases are TGCAGTGCTAGAGGTTCAGGGGGGTGGGACACAGATACGCAGTATTTT. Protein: CSARGSGGWDTDTQYF.

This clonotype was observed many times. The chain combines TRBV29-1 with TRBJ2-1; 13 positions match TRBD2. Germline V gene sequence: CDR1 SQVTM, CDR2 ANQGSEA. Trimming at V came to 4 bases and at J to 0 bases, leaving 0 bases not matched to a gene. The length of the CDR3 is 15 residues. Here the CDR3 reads CSVGTSGSSYNEQFF. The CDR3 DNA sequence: TGCAGCGTTGGGACTAGCGGGAGCTCCTACAATGAGCAGTTCTTC.

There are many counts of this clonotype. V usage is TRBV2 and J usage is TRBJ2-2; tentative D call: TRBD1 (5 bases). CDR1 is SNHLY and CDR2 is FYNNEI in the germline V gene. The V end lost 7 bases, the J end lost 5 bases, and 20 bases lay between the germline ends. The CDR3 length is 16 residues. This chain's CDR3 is CASKIRGAPVTGELFF. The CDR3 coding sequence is TGTGCCAGCAAAATTAGGGGCGCCCCTGTGACCGGGGAGCTGTTTTTT. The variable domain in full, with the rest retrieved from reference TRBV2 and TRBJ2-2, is EPEVTQTPSHQVTQMGQEVILRCVPISNHLYFYWYRQILGQKVEFLVSFYNNEISEKSEIFDDQFSVERPDGSNFTLKIRSTKLEDSAMYFCASKIRGAPVTGELFFGEGSRLTVL.

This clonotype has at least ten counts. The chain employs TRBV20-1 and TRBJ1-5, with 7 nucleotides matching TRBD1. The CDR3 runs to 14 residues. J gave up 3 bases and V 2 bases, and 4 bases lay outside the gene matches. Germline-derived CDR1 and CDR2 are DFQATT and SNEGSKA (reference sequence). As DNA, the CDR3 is TGCAGTGCTAGAAAGACAGGGAACAATCAGCCCCAGCATTTT. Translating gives CSARKTGNNQPQHF.

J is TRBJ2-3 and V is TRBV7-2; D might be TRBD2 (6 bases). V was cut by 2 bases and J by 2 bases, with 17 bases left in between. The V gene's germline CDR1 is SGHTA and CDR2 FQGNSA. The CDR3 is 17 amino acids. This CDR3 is CASSLSRLEGATDTQYF. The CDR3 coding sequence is TGTGCCAGCAGCTTATCGCGACTAGAAGGGGCCACAGATACGCAGTATTTT.

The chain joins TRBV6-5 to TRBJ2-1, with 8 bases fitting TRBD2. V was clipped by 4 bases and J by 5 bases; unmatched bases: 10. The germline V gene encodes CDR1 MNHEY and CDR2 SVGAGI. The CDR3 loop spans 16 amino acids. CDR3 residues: CASSLFREGLDNEQFF. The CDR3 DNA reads TGTGCCAGCAGTTTATTTCGGGAGGGCCTGGACAATGAGCAGTTCTTC.

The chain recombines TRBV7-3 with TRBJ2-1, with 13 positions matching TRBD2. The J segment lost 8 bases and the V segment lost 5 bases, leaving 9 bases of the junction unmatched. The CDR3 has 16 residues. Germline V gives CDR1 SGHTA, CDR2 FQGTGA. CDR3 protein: CASSPRLAGGLDEQFF. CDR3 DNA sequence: TGTGCCAGCAGCCCCCGACTAGCGGGAGGCCTGGATGAGCAGTTCTTC. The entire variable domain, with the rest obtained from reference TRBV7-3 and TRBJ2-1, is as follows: GAGVSQTPSNKVTEKGKYVELRCDPISGHTALYWYRQSLGQGPEFLIYFQGTGAADDSGLPNDRFFAVRPEGSVSTLKIQRTERGDSAVYLCASSPRLAGGLDEQFFGPGTRLTVL.

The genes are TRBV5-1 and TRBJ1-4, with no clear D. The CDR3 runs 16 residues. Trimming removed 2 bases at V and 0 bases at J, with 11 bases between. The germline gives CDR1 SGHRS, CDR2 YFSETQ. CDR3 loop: CASSLRAVATNEKLFF. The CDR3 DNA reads TGCGCCAGCAGCTTAAGGGCAGTTGCAACTAATGAAAAACTGTTTTTT.